This entry lists 10 T cell receptor beta chains sequenced from one sample in a study of T cells in Graves' hyperthyroidism and ophthalmopathy. RNA transcripts provided the source from which TCR beta CDR3 regions were amplified. The HTBI set primed first-round TCR CDR3 RT-PCR. One entry per CDR3 protein, called by TCRdb with MiXCR from the multiplex PCR reads. The repertoire holds roughly 96,000 distinct CDR3 sequences, with 51% as singletons. The sequencing sample was made of blood. These receptor sequences come from a woman aged 40-49 years with Graves' hyperthyroidism.

The genes are TRBV7-3 and TRBJ1-3; 9 nucleotides line up with TRBD1. V lost 10 bases to trimming and J lost 8 bases; unmatched junction nucleotides: 12. CDR1 SGHTA and CDR2 FQGTGA come from the germline V gene. The CDR3 has 14 residues. The CDR3 region has the DNA TGTGCCATCAGGACTAGCGGGGACAGGGACACCATATATTTT. Translated, it gives CAIRTSGDRDTIYF.

This clonotype was detected many times. The CDR3 reads CASSDGGGDQPQHF. The CDR3 coding sequence is TGTGCCAGCAGTGACGGAGGGGGGGATCAGCCCCAGCATTTT. The chain is built from TRBV6-1 and TRBJ1-5; D is perhaps TRBD1 (6 bases). CDR3 length equals 14 residues. The germline V gene has CDR1 MNHNS and CDR2 SASEGT. Trimming took off 3 bases at V and 5 bases at J, with 11 bases between the two ends.

V and J are TRBV7-6 and TRBJ1-3; D uncertain. Germline CDR1 SGHVS, CDR2 FNYEAQ. The V end lost 5 bases, the J end lost 0 bases, and 11 bases lay between the germline ends. The CDR3 consists of 15 residues. The CDR3 DNA follows: TGTGCCAGCAGCCCGATCCTTTCCTCTGGAAACACCATATATTTT. It encodes CASSPILSSGNTIYF.

The chain carries TRBV7-9 and TRBJ2-7; 10 bases map to TRBD2. CDR1 and CDR2 (germline): SEHNR, FQNEAQ (reference sequence). The CDR3 contains 14 residues. Losses at the gene ends were 7 bases for V and 6 bases for J; bases not matched to a gene: 9. CDR3 bases: TGTGCCAGCAATACAGCGGGAGGGCCGGGCGAGCAGTACTTC. It is translated as CASNTAGGPGEQYF. Drawing the rest from reference TRBV7-9 and TRBJ2-7, the complete variable domain is DTGVSQNPRHKITKRGQNVTFRCDPISEHNRLYWYRQTLGQGPEFLTYFQNEAQLEKSRLLSDRFSAERPKGSFSTLEIQRTEQGDSAMYLCASNTAGGPGEQYFGPGTRLTVT.

Many counts were recorded for this clonotype. J is TRBJ2-2 and V is TRBV7-2; D is perhaps TRBD1 (6 bases). Trimming left V 5 bases short and J 7 bases short, with 11 bases between. Germline loops: CDR1 SGHTA, CDR2 FQGNSA. The CDR3 runs 13 residues. The CDR3 is CASSKTGNGELFF. CDR3 coding DNA: TGTGCCAGCAGCAAAACAGGGAACGGGGAGCTGTTTTTT. Looking up the rest from reference TRBV7-2 and TRBJ2-2 gives the full variable domain: GAGVSQSPSNKVTEKGKDVELRCDPISGHTALYWYRQSLGQGLEFLIYFQGNSAPDKSGLPSDRFSAERTGGSVSTLTIQRTQQEDSAVYLCASSKTGNGELFFGEGSRLTVL.

There are many counts of this clonotype. The chain is built from TRBV9 and TRBJ2-7; TRBD1 might be the D (6 bases). The CDR3 contains 15 residues. V lost 4 bases to trimming and J lost 0 bases, with 14 bases between them. Per the germline V gene, CDR1 is SGDLS and CDR2 is YYNGEE. The CDR3 DNA follows: TGTGCCAGCAGCCCTCACAGGGCAAGCTCCTACGAGCAGTACTTC. Protein product: CASSPHRASSYEQYF.

This clonotype was recorded many times. The chain has TRBV7-9 and TRBJ1-1; 9 nucleotides line up with TRBD1. The CDR3 sequence is 14 residues long. Trimming at V came to 8 bases and at J to 1 base, leaving 5 bases not matched to a gene. The germline V gene encodes CDR1 SEHNR and CDR2 FQNEAQ (reference sequence). The CDR3 reads CASQMTGGNTEAFF. The CDR3 coding sequence is TGTGCCAGCCAAATGACAGGGGGGAACACTGAAGCTTTCTTT.

This clonotype was counted a few times. The gene calls are TRBV29-1 and TRBJ2-6, with D perhaps matching TRBD1 or TRBD2 (5 bases each). Per the germline V gene, CDR1 is SQVTM and CDR2 is ANQGSEA. Trimming removed 6 bases at V and 4 bases at J, with 7 bases between. The CDR3 totals 12 residues. Here the CDR3 reads CSVGTGANVLTF. The CDR3 region has the DNA TGCAGCGTAGGGACGGGGGCCAACGTCCTGACTTTC.

J is TRBJ2-3 and V is TRBV20-1; 13 bases are a match to TRBD2. Germline trimming cut 0 bases from V and 6 bases from J; bases unmatched to any gene: 9. CDR3 length: 17 amino acids. Per the germline V gene, CDR1 is DFQATT and CDR2 is SNEGSKA (reference sequence). The CDR3 region is CSARDPRTSGSTDTQYF. The CDR3 DNA follows: TGCAGTGCTAGAGACCCTCGGACTAGCGGGAGTACGGATACGCAGTATTTT.

This clonotype was picked up many times. This sequence joins TRBV7-2 and TRBJ2-7, with 7 positions matching TRBD2. The CDR3 runs to 16 residues. Germline lookup yields CDR1 SGHTA and CDR2 FQGNSA. The J segment lost 1 base and the V segment lost 5 bases, leaving 11 bases of the junction unmatched. CDR3 region: CASSLLSGIGSYEQYF. The CDR3 region has the DNA TGTGCCAGCAGCCTCCTAAGCGGGATTGGATCCTACGAGCAGTACTTC.